A selection of T cell receptor beta chains follows, all from one sample in a study of blood T cells in healthy people across ages. One entry per CDR3 protein results from TCRdb running MiXCR on the 5' RACE reads. The sample shows about 900,000 distinct CDR3 sequences, around 48% of them seen only once. Sequencing was performed on blood. These receptors were taken from a young man in good health. Each CDR3 is given with its conserved first and last residue. A D gene is named only where the DNA matches it firmly. Size is stated for part of the rows, as once, few or many counts, or as a class when the clone is expanded.

j_gene,d_gene,abundance,v_gene,CDR3aa,CDR3nt
TRBJ1-4,-,few,TRBV19,CASSLGTGFLFDEKLFF,TGTGCCAGTAGTCTTGGAACAGGGTTCTTGTTTGATGAAAAACTGTTTTTT
TRBJ2-7,-,once,TRBV29-1,CSVTGLTAYEQYF,TGCAGCGTTACAGGACTGACCGCCTACGAGCAGTACTTC
TRBJ1-2,-,-,TRBV6-5,CASSYSLDRRSGDTF,TGTGCCAGCAGTTACTCGTTGGATAGACGGTCCGGGGACACCTTC
TRBJ2-3,TRBD2,few,TRBV7-9,CASSLMASGRNTDTQYF,TGTGCCAGCAGCTTAATGGCTAGCGGGCGCAACACAGATACGCAGTATTTT
TRBJ2-7,-,-,TRBV4-1,CASSQDASISYEQYF,TGCGCCAGCAGCCAAGATGCCAGCATCTCCTACGAGCAGTACTTC
TRBJ2-7,-,many,TRBV20-1,CSALGGGLFTYEQYF,TGCAGTGCTCTGGGGGGAGGACTTTTTACCTACGAGCAGTACTTC
TRBJ2-1,-,few,TRBV6-2/TRBV6-3,CASSYSPTNEQFF,TGTGCCAGCAGTTACTCGCCTACCAATGAGCAGTTCTTC
TRBJ2-5,-,-,TRBV24-1,CATSSGRVETQYF,TGTGCCACCAGTTCAGGGAGAGTGGAGACCCAGTACTTC
TRBJ1-1,-,-,TRBV2,CASSDQLSTEAFF,TGTGCCAGCAGCGACCAATTGAGCACTGAAGCTTTCTTT
TRBJ2-7,-,-,TRBV7-8,CASSVTGLTSEQYF,TGTGCCAGCAGCGTAACAGGGTTGACGTCCGAGCAGTACTTC
TRBJ2-7,-,-,TRBV10-2,CASTTSRGETYEQYF,TGCGCCAGCACAACCTCGAGAGGGGAAACCTACGAGCAGTACTTC
TRBJ1-1,-,once,TRBV9,CASSAMTGKNTEAFF,TGTGCCAGCAGCGCCATGACAGGAAAGAACACTGAAGCTTTCTTT
TRBJ1-4,TRBD1,once,TRBV9,CASSVTGQDNEKLFF,TGTGCCAGCAGCGTGACGGGACAGGATAATGAAAAACTGTTTTTT
TRBJ1-2,-,-,TRBV4-1,CASSQDELTNYGYTF,TGCGCCAGCAGCCAAGACGAACTCACTAACTATGGCTACACCTTC
TRBJ1-1,-,-,TRBV7-9,CAAGGGVITEAFF,TGTGCCGCCGGCGGGGGCGTTATCACTGAAGCTTTCTTT
TRBJ2-7,-,-,TRBV29-1,CSVEGRRGSSYEQYF,TGCAGCGTTGAAGGGCGCAGGGGCAGCTCCTACGAGCAGTACTTC
TRBJ1-1,-,-,TRBV4-1,CASSPGTVAQTEAFF,TGCGCCAGCAGCCCCGGGACCGTGGCTCAGACTGAAGCTTTCTTT
TRBJ1-1,-,-,TRBV7-9,CASSPAPGASRTEAFF,TGTGCCAGCAGCCCCGCGCCAGGGGCGTCCCGCACTGAAGCTTTCTTT
TRBJ2-3,TRBD2,few,TRBV20-1,CSARDPGGGADTQYF,TGCAGTGCTAGAGATCCCGGCGGGGGGGCAGATACGCAGTATTTT
TRBJ2-1,TRBD2,-,TRBV7-2,CASSLGGAGGFYNEQFF,TGTGCCAGCAGCTTAGGGGGAGCGGGAGGGTTCTACAATGAGCAGTTCTTC
TRBJ2-7,-,-,TRBV18,CASSTRQTRSLEQYF,TGTGCCAGCTCTACCCGACAGACCCGAAGCCTCGAGCAGTACTTC
TRBJ2-3,-,-,TRBV3-1,CASSQWAASTDTQYF,TGTGCCAGCAGCCAATGGGCAGCAAGCACAGATACGCAGTATTTT
TRBJ1-4,TRBD1,once,TRBV4-2,CASLTGQTTNEKLFF,TGTGCCAGCCTCACGGGACAGACAACTAATGAAAAACTGTTTTTT
TRBJ2-7,-,few,TRBV4-1,CASSLGTPGSYEQYF,TGCGCCAGCAGCCTTGGGACACCAGGCTCCTACGAGCAGTACTTC
TRBJ2-7,-,-,TRBV12-3/TRBV12-4,CASSFSAAPAYEQYF,TGTGCCAGCAGTTTCTCAGCGGCCCCGGCCTACGAGCAGTACTTC
TRBJ1-5,TRBD1,-,TRBV29-1,CSVGTGGARQPQHF,TGCAGCGTTGGGACAGGGGGCGCCCGGCAGCCCCAGCATTTT
TRBJ1-5,-,few,TRBV6-5,CASSSGFGQPQHF,TGTGCCAGCAGTTCGGGTTTTGGGCAGCCCCAGCATTTT
TRBJ2-4,-,-,TRBV6-2/TRBV6-3,CASQGGRRYIQYF,TGTGCCAGCCAAGGGGGGCGCCGGTACATTCAGTACTTC
TRBJ1-1,-,few,TRBV12-3/TRBV12-4,CASIITTGAFF,TGTGCCAGCATTATCACGACAGGAGCTTTCTTT
TRBJ2-1,TRBD2,-,TRBV20-1,CSAYSKRDFPYNEQFF,TGCAGTGCCTACTCTAAGCGGGACTTCCCCTACAATGAGCAGTTCTTC
TRBJ1-1,-,-,TRBV29-1,CSVEETIAEVFF,TGCAGCGTTGAAGAAACAATCGCTGAAGTTTTCTTT
TRBJ1-4,-,-,TRBV3-1,CASSQDATHEKLFF,TGTGCCAGCAGCCAAGATGCGACTCACGAAAAACTGTTTTTT
TRBJ2-5,TRBD2,-,TRBV25-1,CVSGAGGQETQYF,TGTGTCAGCGGAGCGGGGGGCCAAGAGACCCAGTACTTC
TRBJ2-7,-,few,TRBV20-1,CSARDNGVSAWVYEQYF,TGCAGTGCTAGAGATAACGGTGTAAGCGCTTGGGTCTACGAGCAGTACTTC
TRBJ1-5,-,-,TRBV27,CASWGGTYNQPQHF,TGTGCCAGTTGGGGGGGAACCTACAATCAGCCCCAGCATTTT
TRBJ1-3,-,-,TRBV3-1,CASNNWGQFGNTIYF,TGTGCCAGCAATAACTGGGGCCAGTTCGGAAACACCATATATTTT
TRBJ2-1,-,-,TRBV20-1,CSARSVGPYNEQFF,TGCAGTGCTAGAAGTGTGGGGCCTTACAATGAGCAGTTCTTC
TRBJ1-4,-,-,TRBV7-2,CASSSSGSGEKLFF,TGTGCCAGCAGCTCCTCAGGGTCAGGTGAAAAACTGTTTTTT
TRBJ2-4,-,-,TRBV20-1,CSAREGAWRSLAKNIQYF,TGCAGTGCTAGAGAAGGGGCTTGGAGGTCCCTAGCCAAAAACATTCAGTACTTC
TRBJ2-3,-,-,TRBV7-9,CASSPSNANTDTQYF,TGTGCCAGCAGCCCCTCCAACGCGAATACGGATACGCAGTATTTT
TRBJ2-7,TRBD2,few,TRBV6-5,CASSLQAGTSDEQYF,TGTGCCAGCAGCCTACAGGCCGGGACTAGCGACGAGCAGTACTTC
TRBJ2-7,-,-,TRBV14,CASSQGQDDSYEQYF,TGTGCCAGCAGCCAAGGCCAGGACGACTCCTACGAGCAGTACTTC
TRBJ1-6,TRBD1,-,TRBV7-2,CASSWGQGLNSPLHF,TGTGCCAGCAGCTGGGGACAGGGGCTAAATTCACCCCTCCACTTT
TRBJ2-2,-,-,TRBV7-3,CASSLTGRGRGSNTGELFF,TGTGCCAGCAGCTTAACGGGCCGAGGCCGGGGATCGAACACCGGGGAGCTGTTTTTT
TRBJ2-7,TRBD1,few,TRBV20-1,CSAVPGQGLSYEQYF,TGCAGTGCCGTCCCGGGACAGGGCCTCTCCTACGAGCAGTACTTC
TRBJ2-5,TRBD2,few,TRBV7-2,CASSSGLAVETQYF,TGTGCCAGCAGCTCGGGACTAGCGGTGGAGACCCAGTACTTC
TRBJ2-1,TRBD2,many,TRBV20-1,CSAKPEAGGHNEQFF,TGCAGTGCTAAGCCCGAGGCGGGGGGACACAATGAGCAGTTCTTC
TRBJ2-1,-,-,TRBV7-8,CASSLGAEYSYNEQFF,TGTGCCAGCAGCTTAGGGGCCGAGTACTCCTACAATGAGCAGTTCTTC
TRBJ2-3,TRBD2,few,TRBV4-2,CASSQDTSGAASTDTQYF,TGTGCCAGCAGCCAAGATACTAGCGGGGCGGCCAGTACAGATACGCAGTATTTT
TRBJ2-3,TRBD2,-,TRBV3-1,CASSPRSGRGTDTQYF,TGTGCCAGCAGCCCCCGTAGCGGGCGAGGCACAGATACGCAGTATTTT
TRBJ1-2,TRBD1,few,TRBV28,CASSAPGQGAGGYGYTF,TGTGCCAGCAGTGCGCCGGGACAGGGGGCGGGTGGCTATGGCTACACCTTC
TRBJ2-5,TRBD1,-,TRBV28,CASRPVTGGLQETQYF,TGTGCCAGCAGACCCGTGACAGGGGGACTCCAAGAGACCCAGTACTTC
TRBJ2-7,-,-,TRBV4-2,CASSQEGGLSYNERYF,TGTGCCAGCAGCCAAGAAGGGGGGCTATCCTACAATGAGCGGTACTTC
TRBJ1-3,-,-,TRBV7-2,CASSLAVPGISGNTIYF,TGTGCCAGCAGCTTAGCGGTGCCAGGGATCTCTGGAAACACCATATATTTT